A selection of T cell receptor beta chains follows, all from one sample in a study of cytomegalovirus exposure and HLA in healthy donors. Repertoires were generated with immunoSEQ multiplex PCR, while TCRdb's copy carries only in-frame clones and drops some. The profile shows some 130,000 clones, around three quarters of them singletons. The sequenced sample was PBMCs. These receptors were taken from a man aged 40-55 years in good health and CMV-seropositive. Each CDR3 is given without its conserved first and last residue. Not every row has a clone size; where given, it reads once, few, many or a size class.

V: TRBV4-2; size: NA; J: TRBJ2-3; CDR3: ASSQDKASGRADTQY
V: TRBV11-1; size: NA; J: TRBJ2-7; CDR3: ASSLQGAEDEQY
V: TRBV27; size: NA; J: TRBJ1-2; CDR3: ASSLLAGGLYGYT
V: TRBV5-1; size: NA; J: TRBJ1-5; CDR3: ASSLGQPSQGPQH
V: TRBV18; size: NA; J: TRBJ1-2; CDR3: ASSPDRFHGYT
V: TRBV5-1; size: NA; J: TRBJ2-1; CDR3: ASSSGLAGGGNEQF
V: TRBV4-1; size: NA; J: TRBJ1-3; CDR3: ASSQVMGTKFSLDQRNTIY
V: TRBV6-1; size: NA; J: TRBJ2-1; CDR3: ASSESLLEQF
V: TRBV30; size: NA; J: TRBJ2-3; CDR3: AVEGGATDTQY
V: TRBV18; size: once; J: TRBJ2-3; CDR3: ASSSRTSGSTDTQY
V: TRBV11-2; size: NA; J: TRBJ2-7; CDR3: ASSADTGGRDEQY
V: TRBV29-1; size: NA; J: TRBJ1-2; CDR3: SVGGQKDGYT
V: TRBV28; size: few; J: TRBJ2-7; CDR3: ASTPTRAHEQY
V: TRBV6-1; size: once; J: TRBJ2-3; CDR3: ASSVVGGTQY
V: TRBV5-1; size: NA; J: TRBJ1-4; CDR3: ASSLVPGETEKLF
V: TRBV10-3; size: NA; J: TRBJ2-7; CDR3: AITGTSGRAQQY
V: TRBV30; size: NA; J: TRBJ1-2; CDR3: AWRQGRGYYGYT
V: TRBV9; size: NA; J: TRBJ1-6; CDR3: ASSEDSGEVH
V: TRBV19; size: NA; J: TRBJ2-5; CDR3: ATLATSGSQETQY
V: TRBV15; size: NA; J: TRBJ2-1; CDR3: ATSRARGFNEQF
V: TRBV5-1; size: NA; J: TRBJ2-6; CDR3: ASSLQQGASSGANVLT
V: TRBV4-1; size: NA; J: TRBJ2-7; CDR3: ASSQEVVGLGAGEQY
V: TRBV10-3; size: NA; J: TRBJ1-5; CDR3: AIARDSNQPQH
V: TRBV28; size: NA; J: TRBJ1-1; CDR3: ASSLPGGATEAF
V: TRBV7-9; size: NA; J: TRBJ2-7; CDR3: ASSPPGDEQY
V: TRBV7-9; size: few; J: TRBJ1-4; CDR3: ASRGGTGGEKLF
V: TRBV7-6; size: NA; J: TRBJ2-5; CDR3: ASTQSGRLAGAQETQY
V: TRBV5-1; size: NA; J: TRBJ2-3; CDR3: ASSPGTSPSTDTQY
V: TRBV5-1; size: NA; J: TRBJ1-3; CDR3: ASSLHSGNTIY
V: TRBV2; size: NA; J: TRBJ2-1; CDR3: ASSGGVNEQF
V: TRBV27; size: NA; J: TRBJ1-4; CDR3: ASSAMDSATNEKLF
V: TRBV13; size: NA; J: TRBJ2-7; CDR3: ASSFGLNYEQY
V: TRBV10-1; size: NA; J: TRBJ1-1; CDR3: ASSPTGGGDTEAF